The 9 T cell receptor beta chains in this list originate from one sample, sequenced in a study of blood T cell repertoires in COVID-19. Sequencing used immunoSEQ multiplex PCR; TCRdb keeps in-frame clones, though not all of them. Of a few hundred thousand clones detected, about 91% appear once; the ten largest clones hold roughly 6%. Specimen: peripheral blood. The source is a woman aged 25-40 years with COVID-19, enrolled during active disease.

The gene calls are TRBV19 and TRBJ1-2; 8 nucleotides align to TRBD1. V shed 5 bases and J 4 bases; nucleotides not matched to a gene: 12. The CDR3 has 16 amino acids. In germline, CDR1 is LNHDA, CDR2 SQIVND (reference sequence). CDR3: CASSLGQGSPTYGYTF. The CDR3 bases are TGTGCCAGTAGTCTCGGACAGGGCTCACCCACCTATGGCTACACCTTC.

The V and J genes are TRBV11-3 and TRBJ2-1; D perhaps matches TRBD2 (6 bases). In germline, CDR1 is SGHNT, CDR2 YENEEA. This CDR3 has 15 amino acids. V lost 0 bases to trimming and J lost 2 bases, with 8 bases between them. DNA for the CDR3: TGTGCCAGCAGCTTAGAGGGGACTCCCTACAATGAGCAGTTCTTC. Translating gives CASSLEGTPYNEQFF.

The chain links TRBV3-1 (or the pseudogene TRBV3-2) to TRBJ1-1; maybe TRBD1 (6 bases). CDR1 and CDR2 (germline): LGHDT, YNNKEL (reference sequence). CDR3 length: 13 residues. V was clipped by 4 bases and J by 4 bases, with 10 bases between them. The CDR3 sequence: CASSRWTATEAFF. The CDR3 coding sequence is TGTGCCAGCAGCCGATGGACAGCCACTGAAGCTTTCTTT.

This chain links TRBV28 with TRBJ1-2, with TRBD1 identical over 7 bases. The CDR3 spans 16 residues. The ends lost 5 bases at V and 3 bases at J; junction bases unmatched: 12. The germline CDR1 and CDR2 sequences are MDHEN and SYDVKM. The CDR3 sequence is CASSLGQVGGYYGYTF. The DNA for the CDR3 is TGTGCCAGCAGTCTTGGACAGGTGGGGGGATACTATGGCTACACCTTC.

The genes are TRBV10-3 and TRBJ2-2; 8 bases line up with TRBD1. The V and J ends lost 6 bases and 10 bases, in that order; junction bases with no gene match: 7. The CDR3 runs 13 residues. From germline, CDR1 is ENHRY and CDR2 SYGVKD. The CDR3 here is CAIRDRGEKELFF. DNA of the CDR3: TGTGCCATCAGAGACAGGGGTGAAAAGGAGCTGTTTTTT.

The CDR3: CASKREPYNEQFF. The CDR3 DNA reads as TGTGCCAGCAAAAGGGAGCCCTACAATGAGCAGTTCTTC. This chain joins TRBV2 and TRBJ2-1, with D possibly TRBD2 on 5 matching bases. Trimming pared 7 bases from V and 2 bases from J, leaving 9 bases between. Per the germline V gene, CDR1 is SNHLY and CDR2 is FYNNEI. This CDR3 comprises 13 residues.

V gene TRBV19 combines with J gene TRBJ1-5; 10 positions agree with TRBD1. V gave up 5 bases and J gave up 4 bases; unmatched junction bases: 5. Germline V gene lookup returns CDR1 LNHDA and CDR2 SQIVND (reference sequence). The CDR3 runs 15 residues. The CDR3 here is CASSADRGRNQPQHF. DNA for the CDR3: TGTGCCAGTAGTGCCGACAGGGGGCGGAATCAGCCCCAGCATTTT.

The chain recombines TRBV30 with TRBJ1-4; possibly TRBD1 for D (5 bases). This CDR3 spans 18 amino acids. Trimming removed 3 bases at V and 5 bases at J, with 25 bases between. The germline V gene encodes CDR1 GTSNPN and CDR2 SVGIG (reference sequence). The CDR3 protein is CAWSPNVPGLMTNEKLFF. The DNA of the CDR3 is TGTGCCTGGAGCCCCAACGTTCCGGGACTGATGACGAATGAAAAACTGTTTTTT.

The chain combines TRBV7-9 with TRBJ2-1; 10 nucleotides align to TRBD1. Germline lookup yields CDR1 SEHNR and CDR2 FQNEAQ (reference sequence). The CDR3 is 17 residues long. Trimming removed 4 bases from V and 7 bases from J; junction bases left unmatched: 13. Written as DNA, the CDR3 is TGTGCCAGCAGCTCTAGTACCGGGACAGGGGTCCATAATGAGCAGTTCTTC. Protein product: CASSSSTGTGVHNEQFF.